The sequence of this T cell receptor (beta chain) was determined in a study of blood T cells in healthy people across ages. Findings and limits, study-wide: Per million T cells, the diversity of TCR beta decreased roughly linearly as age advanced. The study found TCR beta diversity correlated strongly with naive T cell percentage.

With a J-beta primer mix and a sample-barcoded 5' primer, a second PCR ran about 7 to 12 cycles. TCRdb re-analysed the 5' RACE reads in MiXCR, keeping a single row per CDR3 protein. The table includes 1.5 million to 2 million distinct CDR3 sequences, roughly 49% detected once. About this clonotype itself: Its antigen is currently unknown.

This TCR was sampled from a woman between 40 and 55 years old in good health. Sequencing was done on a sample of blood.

The chain's CDR3 is CSASSSGGAREQYF. CDR3 in DNA: TGCAGTGCTAGCTCAAGCGGGGGGGCCAGGGAGCAGTACTTC. J is TRBJ2-7 and V is TRBV20-1; TRBD2 agrees at 10 bases. The germline V gene encodes CDR1 DFQATT and CDR2 SNEGSKA (reference sequence). The CDR3 consists of 14 residues. J gave up 7 bases and V 3 bases, and 9 bases lay outside the gene matches.